The clone carrying this T cell receptor (beta chain) has just a few counts. TCRdb recomputed calls from the 5' RACE reads with MiXCR, one row per CDR3 protein. The sample has 82,000 or so distinct CDR3 sequences; 10% to 15% are singletons. Germline CDR1 is LNHDA and CDR2 is SQIVND (reference sequence). The CDR3 extends over 14 amino acids. Trimming pared 7 bases from V and 2 bases from J, leaving 12 bases between. The entry originates in a study of spatial heterogeneity in lung cancer. Study as a whole: For the average unique TCR and UMI combination, more than 9.5 occurrences appeared in raw reads.

Time point of the sample: sample taken at primary tumor resection. Whole RNA, which was extracted from tumor, nontumor lung tissue or frozen PBMC, was sequenced without any cell sorting. This sample comprised PBMCs, obtained at surgery. V is TRBV19 and J is TRBJ1-5, with a possible D match to TRBD1 (6 bases). The sequence was obtained from a male donor with early-stage non-small cell lung cancer. The CDR3 sequence is CASTRAGGNQPQHF. As DNA, the CDR3 is TGTGCCAGTACCAGGGCAGGGGGCAATCAGCCCCAGCATTTT.